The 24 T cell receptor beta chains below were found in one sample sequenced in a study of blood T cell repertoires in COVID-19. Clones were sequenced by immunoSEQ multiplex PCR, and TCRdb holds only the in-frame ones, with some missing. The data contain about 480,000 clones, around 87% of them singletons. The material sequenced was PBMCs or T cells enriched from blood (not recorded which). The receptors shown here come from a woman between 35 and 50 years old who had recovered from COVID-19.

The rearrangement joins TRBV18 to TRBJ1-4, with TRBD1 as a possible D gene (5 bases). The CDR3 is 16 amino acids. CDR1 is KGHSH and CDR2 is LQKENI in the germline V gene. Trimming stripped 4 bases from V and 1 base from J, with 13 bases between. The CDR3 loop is CASSRRTGETNEKLFF. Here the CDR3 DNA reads TGTGCCAGCTCACGTAGGACGGGGGAAACTAATGAAAAACTGTTTTTT.

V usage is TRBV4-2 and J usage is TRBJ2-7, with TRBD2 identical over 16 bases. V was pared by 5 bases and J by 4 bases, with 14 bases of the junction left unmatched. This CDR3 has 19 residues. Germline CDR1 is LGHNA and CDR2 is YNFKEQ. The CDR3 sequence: CASSALRGTSGRAAYEQYF. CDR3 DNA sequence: TGTGCCAGCAGCGCCTTGCGAGGGACTAGCGGGAGGGCCGCTTACGAGCAGTACTTC.

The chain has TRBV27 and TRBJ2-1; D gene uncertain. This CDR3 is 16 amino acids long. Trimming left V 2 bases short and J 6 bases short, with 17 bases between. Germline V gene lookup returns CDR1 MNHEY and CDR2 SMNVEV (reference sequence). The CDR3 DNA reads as TGTGCCAGCAGTTTAACCGGGTTCCCTAAGTCCAATGAGCAGTTCTTC. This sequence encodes CASSLTGFPKSNEQFF.

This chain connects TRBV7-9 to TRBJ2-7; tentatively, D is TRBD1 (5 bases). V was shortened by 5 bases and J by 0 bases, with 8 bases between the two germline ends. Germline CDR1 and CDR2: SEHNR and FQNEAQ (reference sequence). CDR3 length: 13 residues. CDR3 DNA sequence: TGTGCCAGCAGCCCGACAGCCTCCTACGAGCAGTACTTC. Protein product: CASSPTASYEQYF.

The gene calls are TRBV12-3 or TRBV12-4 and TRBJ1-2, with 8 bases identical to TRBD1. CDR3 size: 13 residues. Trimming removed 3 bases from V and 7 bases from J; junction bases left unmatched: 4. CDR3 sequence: CASSFDRGFGYTF. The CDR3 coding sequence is TGTGCCAGCAGTTTCGACAGGGGCTTTGGCTACACCTTC.

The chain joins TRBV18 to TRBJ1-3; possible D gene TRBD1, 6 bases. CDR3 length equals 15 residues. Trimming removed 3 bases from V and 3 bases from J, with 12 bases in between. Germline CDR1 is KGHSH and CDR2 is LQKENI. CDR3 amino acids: CASSPRAGDGNTIYF. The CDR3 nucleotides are TGTGCCAGCTCACCCCGAGCAGGGGATGGAAACACCATATATTTT.

The CDR3 region has the DNA TGTGCCAGCAGTTGGACAGGGGGACCTAACACTGAAGCTTTCTTT. It yields the protein CASSWTGGPNTEAFF. The chain uses TRBV6-5 and TRBJ1-1; 10 bases agree with TRBD1. Germline assignment: CDR1 MNHEY and CDR2 SVGAGI. V gave up 4 bases and J gave up 2 bases; unmatched junction bases: 4. There are 15 residues in the CDR3.

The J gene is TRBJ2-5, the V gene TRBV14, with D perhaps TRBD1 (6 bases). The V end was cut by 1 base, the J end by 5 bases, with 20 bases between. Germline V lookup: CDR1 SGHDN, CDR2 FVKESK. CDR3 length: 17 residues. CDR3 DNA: TGTGCCAGCAGCCAAGGTTTAACAGGGAATGTCTGGGAGACCCAGTACTTC. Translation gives CASSQGLTGNVWETQYF.

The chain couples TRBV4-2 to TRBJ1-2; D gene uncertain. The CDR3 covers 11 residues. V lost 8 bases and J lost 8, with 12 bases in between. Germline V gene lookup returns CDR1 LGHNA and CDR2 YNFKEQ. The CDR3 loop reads CASRSGEGYTF. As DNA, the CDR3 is TGTGCCAGCCGCAGCGGCGAAGGCTACACCTTC.

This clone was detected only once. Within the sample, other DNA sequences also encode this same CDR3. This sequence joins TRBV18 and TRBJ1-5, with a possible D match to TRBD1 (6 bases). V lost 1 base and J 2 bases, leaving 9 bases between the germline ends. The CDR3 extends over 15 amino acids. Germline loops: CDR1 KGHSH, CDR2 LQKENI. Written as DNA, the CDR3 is TGTGCCAGCTCACCACAGGGGGGGGGCAATCAGCCCCAGCATTTT. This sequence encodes CASSPQGGGNQPQHF.

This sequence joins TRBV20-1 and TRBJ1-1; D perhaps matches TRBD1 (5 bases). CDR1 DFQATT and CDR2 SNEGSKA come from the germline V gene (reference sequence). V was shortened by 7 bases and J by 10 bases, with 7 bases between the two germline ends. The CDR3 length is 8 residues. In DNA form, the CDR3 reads TGCAGTGTAAGGGGAGCTTTCTTT. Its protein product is CSVRGAFF.

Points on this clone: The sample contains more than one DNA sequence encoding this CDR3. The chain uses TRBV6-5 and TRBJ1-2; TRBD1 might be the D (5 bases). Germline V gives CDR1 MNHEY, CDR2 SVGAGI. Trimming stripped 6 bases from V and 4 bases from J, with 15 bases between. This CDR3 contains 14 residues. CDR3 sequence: CASSPGGGGYGYTF. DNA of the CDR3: TGTGCCAGCAGCCCCGGTGGGGGGGGCTATGGCTACACCTTC.

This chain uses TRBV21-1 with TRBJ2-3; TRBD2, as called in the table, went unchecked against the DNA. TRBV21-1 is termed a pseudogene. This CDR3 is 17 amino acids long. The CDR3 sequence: CASSARLARRGADTQYF. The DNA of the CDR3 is TGTGCCAGCAGCGCACGACTAGCCCGGAGGGGTGCAGATACGCAGTATTTT.

CDR3 DNA sequence: TGTGCCAGCAGCGTTTTGCGGGAAAGCACAGATACGCAGTATTTT. Encoded protein: CASSVLRESTDTQYF. The rearrangement joins TRBV9 to TRBJ2-3; D is possibly TRBD2 (6 bases). V was shortened by 2 bases and J by 0 bases, with 10 bases between the two germline ends. The CDR3 extends over 15 amino acids. Germline-derived CDR1 and CDR2 are SGDLS and YYNGEE.

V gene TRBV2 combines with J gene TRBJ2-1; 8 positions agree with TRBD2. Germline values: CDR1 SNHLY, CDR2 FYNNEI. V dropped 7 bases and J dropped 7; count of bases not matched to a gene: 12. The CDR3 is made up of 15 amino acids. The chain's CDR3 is CASNREGTSGNEQFF. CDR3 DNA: TGTGCCAGCAACCGAGAGGGGACTAGTGGAAATGAGCAGTTCTTC.

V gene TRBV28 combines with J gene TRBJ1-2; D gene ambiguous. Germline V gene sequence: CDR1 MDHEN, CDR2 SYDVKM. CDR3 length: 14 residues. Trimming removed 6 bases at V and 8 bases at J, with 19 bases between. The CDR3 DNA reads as TGTGCCAGCAGCCCAGAGAGGCGCTTGGTAGGCTACACCTTC. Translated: CASSPERRLVGYTF.

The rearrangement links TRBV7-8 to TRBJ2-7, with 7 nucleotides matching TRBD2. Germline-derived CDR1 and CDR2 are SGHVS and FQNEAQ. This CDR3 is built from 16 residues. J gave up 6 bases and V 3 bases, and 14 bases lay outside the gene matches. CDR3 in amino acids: CASSLVIGGRGSEQYF. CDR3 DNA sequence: TGTGCCAGCAGCTTGGTAATTGGCGGGAGAGGTAGCGAGCAGTACTTC.

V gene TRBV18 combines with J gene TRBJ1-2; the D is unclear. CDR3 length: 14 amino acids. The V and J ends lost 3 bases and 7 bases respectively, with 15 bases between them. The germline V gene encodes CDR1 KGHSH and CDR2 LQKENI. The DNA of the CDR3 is TGTGCCAGCTCACCCGTTGAGGCCCGGGGTGGCTACACCTTC. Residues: CASSPVEARGGYTF.

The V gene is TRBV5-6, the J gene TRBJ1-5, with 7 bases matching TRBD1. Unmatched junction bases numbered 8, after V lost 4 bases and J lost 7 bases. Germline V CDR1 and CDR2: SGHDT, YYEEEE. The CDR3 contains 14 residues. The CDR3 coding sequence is TGTGCCAGCAGCCTCGGACAGGTAGGCCAGCCCCAGCATTTT. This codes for CASSLGQVGQPQHF.

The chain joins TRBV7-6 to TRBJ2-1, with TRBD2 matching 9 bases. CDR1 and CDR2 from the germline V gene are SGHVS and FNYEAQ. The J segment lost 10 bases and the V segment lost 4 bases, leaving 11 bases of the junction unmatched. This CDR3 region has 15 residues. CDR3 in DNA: TGTGCCAGCAGCTCTACGACTAGCGGAGTGTTAGAGCAGTTCTTC. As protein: CASSSTTSGVLEQFF.

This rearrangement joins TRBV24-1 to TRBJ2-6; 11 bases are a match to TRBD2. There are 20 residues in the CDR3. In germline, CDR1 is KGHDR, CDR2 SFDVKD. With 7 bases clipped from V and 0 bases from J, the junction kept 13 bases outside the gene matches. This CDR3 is CATSDSSGLAGLSGANVLTF. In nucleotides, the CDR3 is TGTGCCACCAGCGACTCCTCAGGACTAGCGGGTCTCTCTGGGGCCAACGTCCTGACTTTC.

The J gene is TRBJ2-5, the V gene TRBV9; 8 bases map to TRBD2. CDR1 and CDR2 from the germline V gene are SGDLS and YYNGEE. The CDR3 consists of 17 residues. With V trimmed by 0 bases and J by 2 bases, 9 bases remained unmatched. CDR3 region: CASSVATGGTTQETQYF. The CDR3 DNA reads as TGTGCCAGCAGCGTAGCTACGGGGGGGACTACACAAGAGACCCAGTACTTC.

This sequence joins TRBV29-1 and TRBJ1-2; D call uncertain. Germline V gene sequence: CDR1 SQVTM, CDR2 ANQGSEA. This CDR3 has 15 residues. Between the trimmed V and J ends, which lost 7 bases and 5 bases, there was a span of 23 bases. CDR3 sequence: CSAGPAYGAGYGYTF. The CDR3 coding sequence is TGCAGCGCCGGTCCCGCCTACGGCGCCGGGTATGGCTACACCTTC.

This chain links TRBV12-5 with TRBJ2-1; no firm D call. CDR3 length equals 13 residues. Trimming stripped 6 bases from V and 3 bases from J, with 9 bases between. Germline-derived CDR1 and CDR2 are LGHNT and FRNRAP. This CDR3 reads CASGFSVYNEQFF. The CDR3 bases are TGTGCTAGTGGCTTCTCAGTCTACAATGAGCAGTTCTTC.